The present T cell receptor beta chain was sequenced within a study of neoadjuvant anti-PD-1 for oral cavity cancer. Germline V gene sequence: CDR1 SGHAT, CDR2 FQNNGV. This CDR3 contains 15 residues. V lost 4 bases and J 4 bases, leaving 16 bases between the germline ends. Some clones are missing from TCRdb's copy, which holds only in-frame ones; the method was immunoSEQ multiplex PCR. The sample includes over 8,500 clones, around 63% of them seen just once. The TCR sequence derives from a person aged 35-80 years with oral cavity squamous cell carcinoma. The V and J genes are TRBV11-2 and TRBJ1-2, with D possibly matching TRBD1 (6 bases). The sample was tumor tissue, taken before nivolumab (anti-PD-1) treatment. The CDR3 here is CASSSLRQAPYGYTF. CDR3 bases: TGTGCCAGCAGCTCCCTACGACAGGCCCCCTATGGCTACACCTTC.